The clone carrying this TCR beta chain was detected ten times or more. Its target is not known. This sample is drawn from a study of CD8 T cells in ankylosing spondylitis. General observations from the study: The disease-linked clones had a CD8+ phenotype and low blood frequencies.

The TCR beta libraries were generated through quantitative 5'-RACE incorporating molecular barcodes. TCRdb re-called the 5' RACE reads through MiXCR, storing one row per CDR3 protein. Of some 350,000 distinct CDR3 sequences detected, roughly 15% appear once; the ten largest clones hold approximately 0.99%. CDR1 DFQATT and CDR2 SNEGSKA come from the germline V gene (reference sequence). The V end lost 7 bases, the J end lost 3 bases, and 16 bases lay between the germline ends. This CDR3 has 14 amino acids. The sample taken for sequencing was blood, either unsorted or a sorted T cell fraction (not recorded which). The rearrangement links TRBV20-1 to TRBJ2-1; D is undetermined. The sequence came from a male donor with ankylosing spondylitis or in good health (not recorded which). Here the CDR3 DNA reads TGCAGTGTTAGCAGTCAGTTGAACTACAATGAGCAGTTCTTC. Its translation: CSVSSQLNYNEQFF.